What follows are 30 T cell receptor beta chains derived from one specimen sequenced in a study of blood T cell repertoires in COVID-19. The table came from immunoSEQ multiplex PCR; TCRdb's copy has only in-frame clones and leaves some out. The data hold tens of thousands of clones, with 70% to 90% observed a single time. Sequenced: peripheral blood. The receptor source for this set is a woman of 80 years or more with active or convalescent COVID-19.

The chain joins TRBV5-1 to TRBJ2-1; 11 nucleotides align to TRBD2. CDR1 is SGHRS and CDR2 is YFSETQ in the germline V gene. This CDR3 contains 16 residues. With V trimmed by 1 base and J by 5 bases, 5 bases remained unmatched. The CDR3 reads CASSLSLTSGDNEQFF. The CDR3 DNA is TGCGCCAGCAGCTTGTCCCTGACTAGCGGGGACAATGAGCAGTTCTTC.

This clone has just a few counts. The chain uses TRBV30 and TRBJ2-7; 7 nucleotides align to TRBD2. This CDR3 is built from 12 residues. The ends lost 3 bases at V and 6 bases at J; junction bases unmatched: 5. Per germline, CDR1 GTSNPN and CDR2 SVGIG (reference sequence). The CDR3: CAWSPGTIEQYF. The CDR3 nucleotides are TGTGCCTGGAGCCCCGGGACTATCGAGCAGTACTTC.

This clone was observed once. The rearrangement joins TRBV18 to TRBJ1-3, with D possibly being TRBD1 (5 bases). The V end was cut by 3 bases, the J end by 0 bases, with 9 bases between. Germline assignment: CDR1 KGHSH and CDR2 LQKENI. There are 15 residues in the CDR3. CDR3 bases: TGTGCCAGCTCACCGACAGAACCCTCTGGAAACACCATATATTTT. It encodes CASSPTEPSGNTIYF.

The chain uses TRBV5-4 and TRBJ1-2; D gene uncertain. The CDR3 consists of 16 residues. V was cut by 4 bases and J by 3 bases, with 19 bases left in between. Per the germline V gene, CDR1 is SGHNT and CDR2 is YYREEE (reference sequence). Here the CDR3 DNA reads TGTGCCAGCAGCGCCCCCCTCAGCGACTCCCACTATGGCTACACCTTC. Translation gives CASSAPLSDSHYGYTF.

The CDR3 DNA follows: TGTGCCAGCAGTGGACTAGCGGGGGGGCCCGACACCGGGGAGCTGTTTTTT. Encoded protein: CASSGLAGGPDTGELFF. The J gene is TRBJ2-2, the V gene TRBV2; TRBD2 aligns across 14 bases. This CDR3 is built from 17 residues. V gave up 4 bases and J gave up 3 bases; unmatched junction bases: 4. Germline lookup yields CDR1 SNHLY and CDR2 FYNNEI.

The chain uses TRBV6-1 and TRBJ2-7, with a tentative D call TRBD1 (5 bases). CDR3 length: 13 amino acids. Trimming took off 3 bases at V and 6 bases at J, with 12 bases between the two ends. Germline CDR1 reads MNHNS; CDR2 reads SASEGT. The CDR3 reads CASSDRAGSEQYF. CDR3 sequence (DNA): TGTGCCAGCAGTGACAGGGCCGGAAGCGAGCAGTACTTC.

V is TRBV15 and J is TRBJ1-5; possibly TRBD1 for D (5 bases). Germline loops: CDR1 LNHNV, CDR2 YYDKDF (reference sequence). Trimming took off 0 bases at V and 2 bases at J, with 5 bases between the two ends. This CDR3 comprises 14 residues. The CDR3, as DNA: TGTGCCACCAGCAGAGACAGGGGCAATCAGCCCCAGCATTTT. Its protein is CATSRDRGNQPQHF.

About this clone: This same CDR3 is encoded by further DNA sequences in the sample. V is TRBV6-5 and J is TRBJ2-2, with 7 bases fitting TRBD1. Trimming at V came to 1 base and at J to 0 bases, leaving 2 bases not matched to a gene. The CDR3 extends over 16 amino acids. CDR1 and CDR2 (germline): MNHEY, SVGAGI. The CDR3 reads CASSYFGTANTGELFF. The CDR3 DNA reads TGTGCCAGCAGTTACTTTGGGACAGCGAACACCGGGGAGCTGTTTTTT.

V and J are TRBV7-8 and TRBJ1-3; the match to TRBD1 covers 9 bases. This CDR3 has 16 amino acids. Trimming removed 5 bases from V and 3 bases from J; junction bases left unmatched: 8. Germline CDR1 SGHVS, CDR2 FQNEAQ. The DNA for the CDR3 is TGTGCCAGCAGCGCCGGGACAGGGCTAAATGGAAACACCATATATTTT. This translates into CASSAGTGLNGNTIYF.

The chain uses TRBV27 and TRBJ1-5, with 8 bases lining up with TRBD1. Germline lookup yields CDR1 MNHEY and CDR2 SMNVEV (reference sequence). The CDR3 contains 16 residues. V gave up 5 bases and J gave up 3 bases; unmatched junction bases: 9. The CDR3 sequence is CASSGRQGLINQPQHF. The DNA of the CDR3 is TGTGCCAGCAGTGGACGACAGGGGCTCATCAATCAGCCCCAGCATTTT.

This clone was seen once. This sequence joins TRBV29-1 and TRBJ2-2, with D unresolved. The CDR3 has 14 residues. CDR1 and CDR2 (germline): SQVTM, ANQGSEA. V gave up 4 bases and J gave up 0 bases, with 9 bases separating them. As DNA, the CDR3 is TGCAGCGTTGTAGCTGAAACGAACACCGGGGAGCTGTTTTTT. Translation: CSVVAETNTGELFF.

This clone was seen once. V gene TRBV12-3 or TRBV12-4 combines with J gene TRBJ1-2; 11 bases agree with TRBD1. The V segment lost 2 bases and the J segment 11 bases; nucleotides outside the gene matches: 4. The CDR3 has 13 amino acids. The CDR3 region is CASSLTRDRGYTF. DNA for the CDR3: TGTGCCAGCAGTTTAACCCGGGACAGGGGGTACACCTTC.

This sequence joins TRBV12-3 or TRBV12-4 and TRBJ2-1; D perhaps matches TRBD2 (6 bases). The CDR3 loop spans 11 amino acids. The V and J ends lost 2 bases and 10 bases respectively, with 6 bases between them. CDR3 nucleotides: TGTGCCAGCAGTTTACGGGGGGAGCAGTTCTTC. Translating it yields CASSLRGEQFF.

This clone was detected only a few times. The chain has TRBV9 and TRBJ2-2; 7 bases map to TRBD1. V was pared by 4 bases and J by 5 bases, with 5 bases of the junction left unmatched. From germline, CDR1 is SGDLS and CDR2 YYNGEE. The CDR3 is 14 residues long. CDR3 loop: CASSSGQPTGELFF. CDR3 bases: TGTGCCAGCAGCTCGGGACAGCCAACCGGGGAGCTGTTTTTT.

The rearrangement links TRBV18 to TRBJ2-1; D ambiguous. Trimming stripped 0 bases from V and 7 bases from J, with 10 bases between. The CDR3 has 14 amino acids. Germline CDR1 is KGHSH and CDR2 is LQKENI. The CDR3 region has the DNA TGTGCCAGCTCACCACCGGAGCTCCGAAATGAGCAGTTCTTC. This sequence encodes CASSPPELRNEQFF.

The V and J genes are TRBV5-6 and TRBJ2-7; TRBD1 matches 9 bases. CDR3 size: 16 residues. Trimming took 0 bases from V and 7 from J; bases not matched to a gene: 11. Germline V gene sequence: CDR1 SGHDT, CDR2 YYEEEE. The CDR3 nucleotides are TGTGCCAGCAGCTTGGCCGCCGGGACAGGGAGTAGTGAGCAGTACTTC. The encoded protein is CASSLAAGTGSSEQYF.

The V call is TRBV27, the J call TRBJ1-2, with D possibly being TRBD1 (6 bases). This CDR3 has 15 amino acids. V was trimmed by 0 bases and J by 8 bases, leaving 16 bases between them. Germline V gene sequence: CDR1 MNHEY, CDR2 SMNVEV (reference sequence). In DNA, the CDR3 is TGTGCCAGCAGTTTATCTTCCGGGGGGGCGGGCGGCTACACCTTC. It translates to CASSLSSGGAGGYTF.

The chain joins TRBV9 to TRBJ1-3; D may be TRBD1 (6 bases). Germline CDR1 is SGDLS and CDR2 is YYNGEE. V gave up 0 bases and J gave up 0 bases, with 13 bases separating them. This CDR3 region has 17 residues. DNA of the CDR3: TGTGCCAGCAGCGTAGTTGAACAGGGTTTCTCTGGAAACACCATATATTTT. This translates into CASSVVEQGFSGNTIYF.

The chain joins TRBV2 to TRBJ1-6; 9 bases match TRBD1. V was clipped by 2 bases and J by 7 bases; unmatched bases: 3. The CDR3 sequence is 15 residues long. Germline assignment: CDR1 SNHLY and CDR2 FYNNEI. The chain's CDR3 is CASSESGTGNSPLHF. CDR3 nucleotide sequence: TGTGCCAGCAGTGAATCCGGGACAGGGAATTCACCCCTCCACTTT. The whole variable domain, filled in from reference TRBV2 and TRBJ1-6, reads EPEVTQTPSHQVTQMGQEVILRCVPISNHLYFYWYRQILGQKVEFLVSFYNNEISEKSEIFDDQFSVERPDGSNFTLKIRSTKLEDSAMYFCASSESGTGNSPLHFGNGTRLTVT.

The chain links TRBV18 to TRBJ1-6, with 8 bases that match TRBD1. Germline CDR1 reads KGHSH; CDR2 reads LQKENI. V lost 3 bases to trimming and J lost 5 bases; unmatched junction nucleotides: 3. The CDR3 sequence is 15 residues long. The DNA of the CDR3 is TGTGCCAGCTCACCCGACAGGGGCAATAATTCACCCCTCCACTTT. Translated: CASSPDRGNNSPLHF. The full variable domain, completed using reference TRBV18 and TRBJ1-6, is NAGVMQNPRHLVRRRGQEARLRCSPMKGHSHVYWYRQLPEEGLKFMVYLQKENIIDESGMPKERFSAEFPKEGPSILRIQQVVRGDSAAYFCASSPDRGNNSPLHFGNGTRLTVT.

This clone came up a few times. The V gene is TRBV7-8, the J gene TRBJ2-1, with TRBD1 identical over 7 bases. This CDR3 is 14 amino acids long. The ends lost 3 bases at V and 5 bases at J; junction bases unmatched: 4. Germline V lookup: CDR1 SGHVS, CDR2 FQNEAQ. CDR3: CASSFGTADNEQFF. For the CDR3, the DNA is TGTGCCAGCAGCTTTGGGACAGCAGACAATGAGCAGTTCTTC.

A remark on this clone: Other nucleotide sequences in the sample specify the same CDR3. The V gene is TRBV6-5, the J gene TRBJ1-3; no clear D. This CDR3 has 14 residues. Germline assignment: CDR1 MNHEY and CDR2 SVGAGI. The ends were cut back, 2 bases at V and 2 bases at J, with 7 bases in the middle. In DNA, the CDR3 is TGTGCCAGCAGTTACCGCCAGACTGGAAACACCATATATTTT. Translating it yields CASSYRQTGNTIYF.

The genes are TRBV27 and TRBJ1-2; D is uncertain. V lost 2 bases and J 7 bases, leaving 11 bases between the germline ends. Germline CDR1 and CDR2: MNHEY and SMNVEV (reference sequence). The CDR3 totals 13 residues. Written as DNA, the CDR3 is TGTGCCAGCAGTTTACGGAGGGATACTGGCTACACCTTC. As protein: CASSLRRDTGYTF.

The V gene is TRBV5-1, the J gene TRBJ2-1, with TRBD2 matching over 7 bases. CDR1 and CDR2 from the germline V gene are SGHRS and YFSETQ. Trimming at V came to 3 bases and at J to 8 bases, leaving 5 bases not matched to a gene. CDR3 size: 13 residues. CDR3 sequence: CASSYGGRYEQFF. The CDR3 DNA follows: TGCGCCAGCAGCTACGGGGGGAGGTATGAGCAGTTCTTC.

The chain combines TRBV3-1 (or the pseudogene TRBV3-2) with TRBJ1-2, with D unclear. Germline assignment: CDR1 LGHDT and CDR2 YNNKEL (reference sequence). V was trimmed by 4 bases and J by 2 bases, leaving 8 bases between them. The CDR3 sequence is 13 residues long. This CDR3 reads CASSPTENYGYTF. The DNA for the CDR3 is TGTGCCAGCAGCCCGACGGAGAACTATGGCTACACCTTC.

V gene TRBV3-1 (or the pseudogene TRBV3-2) combines with J gene TRBJ2-1, with a possible D match to TRBD1 (7 bases). This CDR3 is 12 amino acids long. Trimming stripped 6 bases from V and 13 bases from J, with 16 bases between. Germline V gene lookup returns CDR1 LGHDT and CDR2 YNNKEL (reference sequence). CDR3 protein: CASSSDRDSQFF. CDR3 DNA: TGTGCCAGCAGTTCCGACAGGGACTCACAGTTCTTC.

This clone was seen a handful of times. This chain joins TRBV15 and TRBJ2-5; D possibly corresponds to TRBD1 (6 bases). The CDR3 length is 14 residues. Trimming removed 1 base from V and 3 bases from J, with 9 bases in between. CDR1 and CDR2 from the germline V gene are LNHNV and YYDKDF (reference sequence). This CDR3 reads CATSRVRTEETQYF. The CDR3 DNA is TGTGCCACCAGCAGAGTTCGGACAGAAGAGACCCAGTACTTC.

This rearrangement joins TRBV6-6 to TRBJ2-7; the match to TRBD2 covers 8 bases. Germline CDR1 reads MNHNY; CDR2 reads SVGAGI (reference sequence). CDR3 length: 14 amino acids. With V trimmed by 2 bases and J by 6 bases, 6 bases remained unmatched. CDR3 region: CASSYGDSGAEQYF. CDR3 coding DNA: TGTGCCAGCAGTTACGGCGATAGCGGGGCCGAGCAGTACTTC.

V gene TRBV5-1 combines with J gene TRBJ2-2, with TRBD2 matching over 12 bases. The ends lost 7 bases at V and 1 base at J; junction bases unmatched: 2. The germline V gene encodes CDR1 SGHRS and CDR2 YFSETQ. The CDR3 has 15 amino acids. This CDR3 is CASSGLAGNTGELFF. The DNA for the CDR3 is TGCGCCAGCTCGGGACTAGCGGGGAACACCGGGGAGCTGTTTTTT.

CDR3 loop: CATTDRAGEKLFF. The CDR3, as DNA: TGTGCCACCACGGACAGGGCGGGAGAAAAACTGTTTTTT. The V and J genes are TRBV19 and TRBJ1-4; TRBD1 agrees at 8 bases. Unmatched junction bases numbered 9, after V lost 10 bases and J lost 8 bases. Looked up from germline, CDR1 is LNHDA and CDR2 is SQIVND (reference sequence). CDR3 length: 13 amino acids.